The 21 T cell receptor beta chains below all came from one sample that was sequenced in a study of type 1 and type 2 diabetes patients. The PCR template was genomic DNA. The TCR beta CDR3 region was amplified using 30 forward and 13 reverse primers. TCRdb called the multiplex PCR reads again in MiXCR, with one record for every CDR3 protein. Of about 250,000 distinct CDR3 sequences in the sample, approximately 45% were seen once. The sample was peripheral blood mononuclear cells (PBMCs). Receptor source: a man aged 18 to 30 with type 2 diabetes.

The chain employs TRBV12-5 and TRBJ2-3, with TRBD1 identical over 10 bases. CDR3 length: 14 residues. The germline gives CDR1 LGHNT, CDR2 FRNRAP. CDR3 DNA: TGTGCCATTAGTATAGGGACAGGGGTTGATACGCAGTATTTT. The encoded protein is CAISIGTGVDTQYF.

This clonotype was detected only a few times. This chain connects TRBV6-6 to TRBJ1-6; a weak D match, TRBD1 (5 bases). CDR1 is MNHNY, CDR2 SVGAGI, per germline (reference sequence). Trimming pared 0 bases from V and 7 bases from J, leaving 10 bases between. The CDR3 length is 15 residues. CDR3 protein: CASSYSRGENSPLHF. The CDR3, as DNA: TGTGCCAGCAGTTACTCGAGGGGTGAAAATTCACCCCTCCACTTT.

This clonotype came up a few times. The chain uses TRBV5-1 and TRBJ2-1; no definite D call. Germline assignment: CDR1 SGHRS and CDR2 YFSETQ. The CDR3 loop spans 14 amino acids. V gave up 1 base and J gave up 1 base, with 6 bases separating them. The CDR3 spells CASSLYGSYNEQFF. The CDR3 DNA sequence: TGCGCCAGCAGCTTGTACGGTTCCTACAATGAGCAGTTCTTC.

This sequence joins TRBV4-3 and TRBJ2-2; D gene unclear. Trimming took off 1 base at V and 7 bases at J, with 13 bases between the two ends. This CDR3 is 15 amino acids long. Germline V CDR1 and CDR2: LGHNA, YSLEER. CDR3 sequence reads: CASSQVGPHYGELFF. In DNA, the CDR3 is TGCGCCAGCAGCCAAGTTGGACCCCACTACGGGGAGCTGTTTTTT.

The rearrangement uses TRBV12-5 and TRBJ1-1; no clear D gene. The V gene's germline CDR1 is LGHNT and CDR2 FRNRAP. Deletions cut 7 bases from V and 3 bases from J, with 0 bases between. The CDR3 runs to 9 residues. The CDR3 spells CASDTEAFF. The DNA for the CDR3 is TGTGCTAGTGACACTGAAGCTTTCTTT.

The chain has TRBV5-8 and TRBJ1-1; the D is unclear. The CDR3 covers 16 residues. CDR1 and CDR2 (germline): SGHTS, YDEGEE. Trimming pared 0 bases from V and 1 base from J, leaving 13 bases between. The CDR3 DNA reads TGTGCCAGCAGCTTGGGCCCGGGGTTGTCGAACACTGAAGCTTTCTTT. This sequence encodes CASSLGPGLSNTEAFF.

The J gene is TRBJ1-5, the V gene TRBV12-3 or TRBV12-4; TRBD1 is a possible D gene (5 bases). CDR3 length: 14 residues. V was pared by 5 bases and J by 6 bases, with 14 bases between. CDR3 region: CASSVLGEVQPQHF. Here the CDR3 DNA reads TGTGCCAGCAGTGTCTTAGGGGAGGTTCAGCCCCAGCATTTT.

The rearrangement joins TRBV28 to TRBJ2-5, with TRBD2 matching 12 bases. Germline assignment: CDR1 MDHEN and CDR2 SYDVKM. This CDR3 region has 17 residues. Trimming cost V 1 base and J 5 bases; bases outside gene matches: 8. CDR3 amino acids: CASSLSPSSGGAETQYF. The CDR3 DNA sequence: TGTGCCAGCAGTTTATCCCCCTCTAGCGGGGGGGCGGAGACCCAGTACTTC.

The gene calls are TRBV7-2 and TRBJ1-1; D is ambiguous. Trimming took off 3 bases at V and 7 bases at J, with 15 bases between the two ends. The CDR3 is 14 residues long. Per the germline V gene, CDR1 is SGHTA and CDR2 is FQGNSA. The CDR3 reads CASSFLTGILEAFF. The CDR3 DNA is TGTGCCAGCAGCTTCCTGACGGGGATCCTTGAAGCTTTCTTT.

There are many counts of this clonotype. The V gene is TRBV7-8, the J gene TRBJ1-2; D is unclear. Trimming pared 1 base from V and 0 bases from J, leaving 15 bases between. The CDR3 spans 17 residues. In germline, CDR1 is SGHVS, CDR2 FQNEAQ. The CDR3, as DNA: TGTGCCAGCAGCTTAGACGGCAGCGCCTACTCTAACTATGGCTACACCTTC. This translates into CASSLDGSAYSNYGYTF. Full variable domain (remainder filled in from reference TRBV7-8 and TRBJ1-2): GAGVSQSPRYKVAKRGQDVALRCDPISGHVSLFWYQQALGQGPEFLTYFQNEAQLDKSGLPSDRFFAERPEGSVSTLKIQRTQQEDSAVYLCASSLDGSAYSNYGYTFGSGTRLTVV.

The CDR3 DNA sequence: TGCGCCAGCAGCCGAGAATCGGGGATTTACGAGCAGTACTTC. Amino acid sequence: CASSRESGIYEQYF. J is TRBJ2-7 and V is TRBV4-1; D may be TRBD2 (5 bases). Per the germline V gene, CDR1 is MGHRA and CDR2 is YSYEKL. V dropped 4 bases and J dropped 4 bases, with 14 bases sitting between them. There are 14 residues in the CDR3.

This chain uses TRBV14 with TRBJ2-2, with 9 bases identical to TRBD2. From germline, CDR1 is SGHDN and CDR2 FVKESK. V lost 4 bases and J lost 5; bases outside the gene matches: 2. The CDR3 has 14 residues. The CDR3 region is CASSLGLATGELFF. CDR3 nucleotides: TGTGCCAGCAGCCTCGGACTAGCGACCGGGGAGCTGTTTTTT.

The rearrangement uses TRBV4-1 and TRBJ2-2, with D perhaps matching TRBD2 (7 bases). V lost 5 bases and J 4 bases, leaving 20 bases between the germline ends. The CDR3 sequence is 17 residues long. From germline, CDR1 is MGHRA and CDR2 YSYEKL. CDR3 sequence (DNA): TGCGCCAGCAGCGATACTCCGGGTGGGGGGGCCACCGGGGAGCTGTTTTTT. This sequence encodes CASSDTPGGGATGELFF.

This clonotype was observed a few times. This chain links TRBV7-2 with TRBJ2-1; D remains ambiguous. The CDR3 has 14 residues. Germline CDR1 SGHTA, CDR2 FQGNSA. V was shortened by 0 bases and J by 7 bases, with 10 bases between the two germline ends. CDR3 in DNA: TGTGCCAGCAGCTTAGCGCTCCACGCAAATGAGCAGTTCTTC. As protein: CASSLALHANEQFF.

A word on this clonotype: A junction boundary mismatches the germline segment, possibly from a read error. As DNA, the CDR3 is TGCGCCAGCAGTGAAGGGGGCAGCCCTACCCAGTACTTC. Translating gives CASSEGGSPTQYF. The genes are TRBV14 and TRBJ2-5; 7 bases match TRBD1. The CDR3 is 13 residues long. Germline assignment: CDR1 SGHDN and CDR2 FVKESK.

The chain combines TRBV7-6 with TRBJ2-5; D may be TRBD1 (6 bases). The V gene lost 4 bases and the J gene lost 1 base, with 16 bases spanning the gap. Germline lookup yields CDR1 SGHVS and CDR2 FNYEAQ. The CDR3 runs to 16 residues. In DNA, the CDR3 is TGTGCCAGCAGCTCCGTGACAGGACCCATCCAAGAGACCCAGTACTTC. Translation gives CASSSVTGPIQETQYF. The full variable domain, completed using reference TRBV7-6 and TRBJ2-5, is GAGVSQSPRYKVTKRGQDVALRCDPISGHVSLYWYRQALGQGPEFLTYFNYEAQQDKSGLPNDRFSAERPEGSISTLTIQRTEQRDSAMYRCASSSVTGPIQETQYFGPGTRLLVL.

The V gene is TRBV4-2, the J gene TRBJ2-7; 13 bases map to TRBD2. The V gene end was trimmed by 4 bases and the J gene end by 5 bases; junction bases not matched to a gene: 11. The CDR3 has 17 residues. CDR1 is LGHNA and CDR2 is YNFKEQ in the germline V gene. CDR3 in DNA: TGTGCCAGCAGCCCAGGGACTAGCGGGGTGAGGGGCGACGAGCAGTACTTC. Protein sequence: CASSPGTSGVRGDEQYF.

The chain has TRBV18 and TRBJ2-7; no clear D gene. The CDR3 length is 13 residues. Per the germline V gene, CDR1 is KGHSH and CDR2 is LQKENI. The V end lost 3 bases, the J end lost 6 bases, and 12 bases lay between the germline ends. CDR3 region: CASSPHERSEQYF. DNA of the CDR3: TGTGCCAGCTCACCCCACGAGAGGAGCGAGCAGTACTTC.

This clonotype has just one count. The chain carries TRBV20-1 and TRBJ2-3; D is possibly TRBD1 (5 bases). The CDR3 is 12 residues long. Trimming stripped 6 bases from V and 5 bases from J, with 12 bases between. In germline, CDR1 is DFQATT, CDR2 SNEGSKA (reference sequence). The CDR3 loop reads CSALSDRDTQYF. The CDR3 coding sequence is TGCAGTGCGCTATCAGACAGAGATACGCAGTATTTT.

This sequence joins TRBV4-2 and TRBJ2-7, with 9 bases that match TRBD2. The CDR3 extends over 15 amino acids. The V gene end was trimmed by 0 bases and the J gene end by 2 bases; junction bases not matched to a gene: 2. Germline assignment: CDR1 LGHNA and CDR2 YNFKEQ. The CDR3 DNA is TGTGCCAGCAGCCAAGAGACTAGCGGAACCTACGAGCAGTACTTC. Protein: CASSQETSGTYEQYF.

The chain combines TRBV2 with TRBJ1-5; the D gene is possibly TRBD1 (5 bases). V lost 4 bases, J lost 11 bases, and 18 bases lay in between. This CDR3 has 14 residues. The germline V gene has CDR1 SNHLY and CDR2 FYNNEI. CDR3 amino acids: CASSGGTATVSQHF. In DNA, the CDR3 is TGTGCCAGCAGTGGGGGGACGGCTACGGTGTCCCAGCATTTT.